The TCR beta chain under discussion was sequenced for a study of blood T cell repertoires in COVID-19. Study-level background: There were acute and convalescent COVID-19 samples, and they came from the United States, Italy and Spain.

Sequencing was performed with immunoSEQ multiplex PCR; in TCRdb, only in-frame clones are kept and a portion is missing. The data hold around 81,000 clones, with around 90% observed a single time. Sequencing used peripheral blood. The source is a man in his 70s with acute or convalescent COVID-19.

The CDR3 nucleotides are TGTGCCAGCAGCTTATGGACAGAGAACAATGAGCAGTTCTTC. Encoded protein: CASSLWTENNEQFF. This chain connects TRBV7-9 to TRBJ2-1; D possibly corresponds to TRBD1 (6 bases). The CDR3 sequence is 14 residues long. V dropped 2 bases and J dropped 5 bases, with 10 bases sitting between them. Germline V gene lookup returns CDR1 SEHNR and CDR2 FQNEAQ (reference sequence).